This T cell receptor (beta chain) was sequenced during a study of blood T cell repertoires in COVID-19. In the study overall: Specimens from acute and convalescent COVID-19 originated in the United States, Italy and Spain.

The table lists this clone with a count of one. The Seattle site enrolled patients during active infection and followed them longitudinally. This table comes from immunoSEQ multiplex PCR, and its TCRdb copy is limited to in-frame clones, with some not included. In the table there are 250,000 to 350,000 clones, approximately 84% of which are singletons. The sequencing input was peripheral blood. The origin of this receptor is a human donor with COVID-19, enrolled during active disease. The donor label of this sample is uncertain.

CDR3 protein: CASSRQGSSNYGYTF. Here the CDR3 DNA reads TGTGCCAGCAGCCGACAGGGGTCTTCTAACTATGGCTACACCTTC. The gene calls are TRBV6-2 or TRBV6-3 and TRBJ1-2, with 8 bases fitting TRBD1. Looked up from germline, CDR1 is MNHEY and CDR2 is SVGEGT. The CDR3 sequence is 15 residues long. After removal of 6 bases from V and 0 bases from J, the junction contained 6 bases not matched to a gene.